This TCR beta chain stems from a study of shared clonotypes between healthy human individuals. CD8 cells regarded as naive lacked CD45RO, were positively chosen for CCR7, and omitted terminally differentiated effector memory CD45RA+ cells. Germline-derived CDR1 and CDR2 are SGHTS and YDEGEE. V lost 0 bases and J 3 bases, leaving 7 bases between the germline ends. The CDR3 is 13 amino acids. Every subset had its genomic DNA shared out evenly among several immunoSEQ plates. Template for every sorted-subset replicate PCR totaled approximately 0.2 ug DNA, approximately 30,000 T cell genomes. Method: immunoSEQ multiplex PCR; TCRdb's copy keeps in-frame clones and lacks some. The data contain about 2.1 million clones, roughly 93% of them seen just once; the ten biggest clones take up roughly 1.7%.

Sequenced: naive CD8+ T cells from PBMCs. The chain employs TRBV5-8 and TRBJ2-7; possibly TRBD2 for D (5 bases). The receptor was isolated from a man aged 18 to 30 in good health. Some clones in this sample may be carry-over from other donors' samples. The CDR3 reads CASSLERGYEQYF. The CDR3 coding sequence is TGTGCCAGCAGCTTGGAACGGGGCTACGAGCAGTACTTC. The variable domain in full, with the rest retrieved from reference TRBV5-8 and TRBJ2-7, is EAGVTQSPTHLIKTRGQQATLRCSPISGHTSVYWYQQALGLGLQFLLWYDEGEERNRGNFPPRFSGRQFPNYSSELNVNALELEDSALYLCASSLERGYEQYFGPGTRLTVT.